What follows is one T cell receptor (beta chain) and its context. As yet, its antigen is unknown. This sample stems from a study of cytomegalovirus exposure and HLA in healthy donors. In the PCR, 60 Vbeta and 13 Jbeta primers were used. Method: immunoSEQ multiplex PCR; TCRdb's copy keeps in-frame clones and lacks some. The sample has approximately 190,000 clones, 75% to 90% seen once. The V and J ends lost 3 bases and 6 bases respectively, with 14 bases between them. This CDR3 comprises 14 residues. In germline, CDR1 is MGHRA, CDR2 YSYEKL. Healthy bone marrow donors made up the donors. Study observations and caveats: Common viral pathogens seemed, in a later analysis, to connect with several of the most significant clusters. A few V segments could not be told apart, such as TRBV6-2 and TRBV6-3, and were left out.

The sequence derives from a man younger than 45 in good health and CMV-seronegative. This rearrangement joins TRBV4-1 to TRBJ1-1; D perhaps matches TRBD1 (5 bases). Sequencing used PBMCs. CDR3 residues: CASSHPREDAEAFF. The CDR3 DNA reads as TGCGCCAGCAGCCATCCCAGGGAGGACGCTGAAGCTTTCTTT.